The present TCR beta chain was sequenced within a study of shared clonotypes between healthy human individuals. As for the study in general: Per donor, CD8 memory used one plate, CD8 naive used two, CD4 memory used three and CD4 naive used three.

Authors' methods: ImmunoSEQ junction-only sequences lacked quality scores, so their filtering differed. Only in-frame clones appear in the TCRdb table, and some are missing; sequencing was by immunoSEQ multiplex PCR. D and trimming come from the DNA, and the V and J calls and clone size come from that table. The table records more than 2 million clones, nearly 97% of them present only once. The CDR3 contains 11 residues. The ends were cut back, 6 bases at V and 2 bases at J, with 2 bases in the middle. Germline CDR1 reads MNHEY; CDR2 reads SVGAGI. Sequencing used naive CD4+ T cells sorted from blood. Subset here: CD45RA+ positively selected. The chain employs TRBV6-5 and TRBJ1-3; D gene unclear. The receptor comes from a man in his late teens or twenties in good health. The CDR3 reads CASRAGNTIYF. CDR3 in DNA: TGTGCCAGCAGAGCTGGAAACACCATATATTTT.